This TCR beta chain stems from a study of cytomegalovirus exposure and HLA in healthy donors. The germline gives CDR1 SGHTA, CDR2 FQGTGA. This CDR3 is 14 amino acids long. V gave up 5 bases and J gave up 2 bases, with 12 bases separating them. This PCR relied on a set of 60 Vbeta primers and 13 Jbeta primers. The table came from immunoSEQ multiplex PCR; TCRdb's copy has only in-frame clones and leaves some out. This table has about 210,000 clones, around 83% appearing once. This sequence joins TRBV7-3 and TRBJ1-2; D is perhaps TRBD1 (6 bases). The receptor comes from a woman aged 45-59 years in good health and CMV-seropositive. Sequences were obtained from PBMCs. Here the CDR3 DNA reads TGTGCCAGCAGCCCCACAGGGATGAACTATGGCTACACCTTC. Translation: CASSPTGMNYGYTF.